This is a list of T cell receptor beta chains from one sample in a study of T cell repertoires in cytomegalovirus infection. From the reads, TCRdb called clonotypes with MiXCR, one entry per CDR3 protein. Of a few hundred thousand distinct CDR3 sequences listed, roughly 13% were seen once; the top ten hold 8.8%. The sequenced sample was PBMCs. The receptors come from a human donor in good health (CMV status not recorded). Some clones in this sample may be carry-over from other donors' samples. The CDR3 runs from the conserved cysteine through the conserved F or W. The D gene is left open where the match is weak. Size is omitted from some rows. Given values are once, few, many or a class for expanded clones.

V gene: TRBV7-6
D gene: TRBD1
CDR3 length: 17
clone size: many
J gene: TRBJ1-1
CDR3 DNA: TGTGCCAGCAGCTTACGAACCGGGACAGGACCGAACACTGAAGCTTTCTTT
CDR3 protein: CASSLRTGTGPNTEAFF

V gene: TRBV5-6
D gene: -
CDR3 length: 12
clone size: -
J gene: TRBJ1-2
CDR3 DNA: TGTGCCAGCACCTTCGGGGGTCGAGGCTACACCTTC
CDR3 protein: CASTFGGRGYTF

V gene: TRBV20-1
D gene: -
CDR3 length: 16
clone size: -
J gene: TRBJ2-2
CDR3 DNA: TGCAGTGCTAGAGCAGCAGGGTCGGGGGACACCGGGGAGCTGTTTTTT
CDR3 protein: CSARAAGSGDTGELFF

V gene: TRBV7-8
D gene: -
CDR3 length: 15
clone size: many
J gene: TRBJ1-5
CDR3 DNA: TGTGCCAGCAGCTTAGCACAGGTGACGGGTCAGCCCCAGCATTTT
CDR3 protein: CASSLAQVTGQPQHF

V gene: TRBV7-8
D gene: -
CDR3 length: 13
clone size: many
J gene: TRBJ1-1
CDR3 DNA: TGTGCCAGCAGCTTAGTCGGGGGAGCTGAAGCTTTCTTT
CDR3 protein: CASSLVGGAEAFF

V gene: TRBV20-1
D gene: -
CDR3 length: 12
clone size: -
J gene: TRBJ2-3
CDR3 DNA: TGCAGTGCTGCTGGGGTCCAGAATACGCAGTATTTT
CDR3 protein: CSAAGVQNTQYF

V gene: TRBV18
D gene: -
CDR3 length: 15
clone size: few
J gene: TRBJ2-3
CDR3 DNA: TGTGCCAGCTCACAATTAGGACAGAGCACAGATACGCAGTATTTT
CDR3 protein: CASSQLGQSTDTQYF

V gene: TRBV25-1
D gene: -
CDR3 length: 12
clone size: -
J gene: TRBJ2-1
CDR3 DNA: TGTGCCCGCAGTGGGAGACCGGGGGAGCAGTTCTTC
CDR3 protein: CARSGRPGEQFF

V gene: TRBV7-8
D gene: TRBD1
CDR3 length: 17
clone size: many
J gene: TRBJ2-6
CDR3 DNA: TGTGCCAGCAGCCAGGGGACAGGGGGATCTGGGGCCAACGTCCTGACTTTC
CDR3 protein: CASSQGTGGSGANVLTF

V gene: TRBV24-1
D gene: TRBD2
CDR3 length: 16
clone size: many
J gene: TRBJ2-1
CDR3 DNA: TGTGCCACCAGTGATAGTAGCGGGAGCTCCTACAATGAGCAGTTCTTC
CDR3 protein: CATSDSSGSSYNEQFF

V gene: TRBV10-3
D gene: TRBD1
CDR3 length: 14
clone size: -
J gene: TRBJ1-2
CDR3 DNA: TGTGCCATCGGAGTACAGGGGGAGATCTATGGCTACACCTTC
CDR3 protein: CAIGVQGEIYGYTF

V gene: TRBV12-5
D gene: -
CDR3 length: 12
clone size: many
J gene: TRBJ2-5
CDR3 DNA: TGTGCTAGTGGTTTGGAGCCGGAGACCCAGTACTTC
CDR3 protein: CASGLEPETQYF

V gene: TRBV7-2
D gene: -
CDR3 length: 13
clone size: many
J gene: TRBJ2-3
CDR3 DNA: TGTGCCAGCAGCGCATTACAGGCGGATACGCAGTATTTT
CDR3 protein: CASSALQADTQYF

V gene: TRBV20-1
D gene: -
CDR3 length: 14
clone size: -
J gene: TRBJ2-7
CDR3 DNA: TGCAGTGCTAGATCCAGGTTCGGATCCTACGAGCAGTACTTC
CDR3 protein: CSARSRFGSYEQYF

V gene: TRBV7-6
D gene: -
CDR3 length: 13
clone size: many
J gene: TRBJ2-7
CDR3 DNA: TGTGCCAGCAGCTTAGGAGGGATACGTGAGCAGTACTTC
CDR3 protein: CASSLGGIREQYF

V gene: TRBV9
D gene: -
CDR3 length: 15
clone size: -
J gene: TRBJ2-3
CDR3 DNA: TGTGCCAGCAGCGTAGGGGGCGCGTGGACAGATACGCAGTATTTT
CDR3 protein: CASSVGGAWTDTQYF

V gene: TRBV29-1
D gene: TRBD2
CDR3 length: 12
clone size: few
J gene: TRBJ2-7
CDR3 DNA: TGCAGCGTTTCTAGCGGGGCCTACGAGCAGTACTTC
CDR3 protein: CSVSSGAYEQYF

V gene: TRBV20-1
D gene: TRBD1
CDR3 length: 15
clone size: -
J gene: TRBJ1-1
CDR3 DNA: TGCAGTGCTGCCGTGACAGGGGCTCGAGCCACTGAAGCTTTCTTT
CDR3 protein: CSAAVTGARATEAFF

V gene: TRBV28
D gene: -
CDR3 length: 14
clone size: few
J gene: TRBJ1-5
CDR3 DNA: TGTGCCAGCAAACCCCAGGGGTGGAATCAGCCCCAGCATTTT
CDR3 protein: CASKPQGWNQPQHF

V gene: TRBV7-2
D gene: -
CDR3 length: 16
clone size: many
J gene: TRBJ2-5
CDR3 DNA: TGTGCCAGCAGCCCCCGACCTGGGACATTCACGGAGACCCAGTACTTC
CDR3 protein: CASSPRPGTFTETQYF

V gene: TRBV28
D gene: -
CDR3 length: 16
clone size: many
J gene: TRBJ2-7
CDR3 DNA: TGTGCCAGCAGTCCCCCCGGTCGGGGGCTGTCCTACGAGCAGTACTTC
CDR3 protein: CASSPPGRGLSYEQYF

V gene: TRBV6-9
D gene: -
CDR3 length: 14
clone size: once
J gene: TRBJ2-7
CDR3 DNA: TGTGCCAGCAGTTCCTCCGGGACAACAGGAGAGCAGTACTTC
CDR3 protein: CASSSSGTTGEQYF

V gene: TRBV12-3/TRBV12-4
D gene: -
CDR3 length: 12
clone size: many
J gene: TRBJ1-6
CDR3 DNA: TGTGCCAGCAGTTTACAGGGACCACCCCTCCACTTT
CDR3 protein: CASSLQGPPLHF

V gene: TRBV20-1
D gene: -
CDR3 length: 13
clone size: few
J gene: TRBJ1-2
CDR3 DNA: TGCAGTGCTAGAGAAAACCAGGGACTGGGCTACACCTTC
CDR3 protein: CSARENQGLGYTF